This passage covers 19 T cell receptor beta chains from one sample sequenced in a study of OX40 agonist ivuxolimab in advanced cancers. Sequencing used immunoSEQ multiplex PCR; TCRdb keeps in-frame clones, though not all of them. The sample lists approximately 70,000 clones, 80% to 95% seen once, with approximately 0.5% in the top ten. Sample: CD4+ or CD8+ T cells sorted from blood, taken in a trial of the OX40 agonist ivuxolimab. The receptors derive from an adult with an advanced solid tumor such as melanoma, head and neck, liver or kidney cancer.

This clone was found once. V gene TRBV18 combines with J gene TRBJ1-4; D is uncertain. Per germline, CDR1 KGHSH and CDR2 LQKENI. V was shortened by 6 bases and J by 8 bases, with 19 bases between the two germline ends. The CDR3 runs 15 residues. The CDR3 DNA follows: TGTGCCAGCTCCCTAGGCCTAAACAGTGGGGAAAAACTGTTTTTT. As protein: CASSLGLNSGEKLFF.

This chain connects TRBV7-9 to TRBJ2-7, with D maybe TRBD1 (6 bases). CDR3 length equals 13 residues. V was clipped by 5 bases and J by 2 bases, with 10 bases between them. The germline gives CDR1 SEHNR, CDR2 FQNEAQ (reference sequence). The CDR3 DNA sequence: TGTGCCAGCAGCCAACGACAGGCCTACGAGCAGTACTTC. The encoded protein is CASSQRQAYEQYF.

This clone turned up a few times. The rearrangement links TRBV28 to TRBJ2-3, with TRBD2 identical over 13 bases. Trimming removed 4 bases from V and 3 bases from J; junction bases left unmatched: 10. Germline values: CDR1 MDHEN, CDR2 SYDVKM. The CDR3 has 18 residues. The CDR3 DNA is TGTGCCAGCAGTTCCTTCCCCACTAGCGGGAGGGCGACAGATACGCAGTATTTT. Translating gives CASSSFPTSGRATDTQYF.

The chain uses TRBV9 and TRBJ2-1; D perhaps matches TRBD2 (6 bases). Trimming removed 2 bases from V and 6 bases from J, with 12 bases in between. The CDR3 loop spans 14 amino acids. CDR1 and CDR2 from the germline V gene are SGDLS and YYNGEE. The CDR3 sequence is CASSVSVGGNEQFF. The CDR3, as DNA: TGTGCCAGCAGCGTTTCTGTGGGAGGCAATGAGCAGTTCTTC.

The chain links TRBV7-2 to TRBJ2-1; 11 nucleotides align to TRBD2. The length of the CDR3 is 18 residues. The V gene end was trimmed by 5 bases and the J gene end by 3 bases; junction bases not matched to a gene: 12. CDR1 and CDR2 (germline): SGHTA, FQGNSA. CDR3 sequence reads: CASSPTVTGTSGYNEQFF. CDR3 DNA: TGTGCCAGCAGCCCGACTGTGACCGGGACTAGCGGCTACAATGAGCAGTTCTTC.

The chain joins TRBV23-1 to TRBJ2-5, with TRBD1 as a possible D gene (6 bases). TRBV23-1 is treated as an ORF (open reading frame) with a function not yet certain. The CDR3 spans 17 residues. V was pared by 4 bases and J by 4 bases, with 22 bases between. This CDR3 reads CASSPDPPGHLRETQYF. The CDR3, as DNA: TGCGCCAGCAGTCCCGACCCGCCGGGACACCTCAGAGAGACCCAGTACTTC.

The table lists this clone with a count of one. The chain uses TRBV7-9 and TRBJ2-3; D might be TRBD1 or TRBD2, each matching 6 bases. Germline V lookup: CDR1 SEHNR, CDR2 FQNEAQ (reference sequence). Trimming took off 5 bases at V and 7 bases at J, with 13 bases between the two ends. The CDR3 is 13 amino acids. CDR3 DNA: TGTGCCAGCAGCCCGGGGGCTACGAATACGCAGTATTTT. It specifies CASSPGATNTQYF.

This clone has a single count. CDR3 protein: CAWRGRGRETQYF. The DNA of the CDR3 is TGTGCCTGGAGGGGACGGGGCAGGGAGACCCAGTACTTC. The gene calls are TRBV30 and TRBJ2-5; D is possibly TRBD1 or TRBD2 (5 bases each). The germline V gene encodes CDR1 GTSNPN and CDR2 SVGIG (reference sequence). This CDR3 is built from 13 residues. With 3 bases removed from V and 5 bases from J, the gap between germline ends came to 13 bases.

This chain uses TRBV19 with TRBJ1-1; 7 positions match TRBD1. In germline, CDR1 is LNHDA, CDR2 SQIVND (reference sequence). V was pared by 4 bases and J by 0 bases, with 8 bases of the junction left unmatched. This CDR3 is built from 16 residues. The DNA for the CDR3 is TGTGCCAGTAGTACCGTCAAAGGGACAGTGAACACTGAAGCTTTCTTT. This gives the protein CASSTVKGTVNTEAFF.

The gene calls are TRBV18 and TRBJ2-2; the D gene could be TRBD1 or TRBD2 (5 bases each). The CDR3 extends over 15 amino acids. Germline CDR1 and CDR2: KGHSH and LQKENI. V was shortened by 3 bases and J by 3 bases, with 11 bases between the two germline ends. Written as DNA, the CDR3 is TGTGCCAGCTCACCTATGGGGACCCACACCGGGGAGCTGTTTTTT. This translates into CASSPMGTHTGELFF.

The chain is built from TRBV19 and TRBJ2-2, with D perhaps matching TRBD2 (5 bases). Trimming stripped 9 bases from V and 6 bases from J, with 17 bases between. Germline V gene lookup returns CDR1 LNHDA and CDR2 SQIVND (reference sequence). This CDR3 has 14 amino acids. The CDR3 coding sequence is TGTGCCAGCACCCTTACTAGTTTCGCCGGGGAGCTGTTTTTT. It encodes CASTLTSFAGELFF.

The J gene is TRBJ2-6, the V gene TRBV5-4; the D is unclear. Germline V gene lookup returns CDR1 SGHNT and CDR2 YYREEE (reference sequence). V gave up 6 bases and J gave up 0 bases, with 10 bases separating them. The CDR3 consists of 15 residues. The CDR3 here is CASTNSSSGANVLTF. CDR3 nucleotide sequence: TGTGCCAGCACCAATAGTAGCTCTGGGGCCAACGTCCTGACTTTC.

The chain has TRBV7-2 and TRBJ2-4; 7 bases align to TRBD1. The CDR3 is made up of 14 amino acids. Trimming removed 2 bases from V and 7 bases from J; junction bases left unmatched: 5. Germline lookup yields CDR1 SGHTA and CDR2 FQGNSA. CDR3 in amino acids: CASSLWTGPNIQYF. For the CDR3, the DNA is TGTGCCAGCAGCTTATGGACAGGTCCGAACATTCAGTACTTC.

The chain uses TRBV6-6 and TRBJ2-5; TRBD1 matches 8 bases. TRBJ2-7 explains the end of the DNA better; the J call may be wrong. Germline V gene data show CDR1 as MNHNY and CDR2 as SVGAGI (reference sequence). This CDR3 comprises 15 residues. The CDR3 loop reads CASTLGQAIHYEQYF. The CDR3 DNA reads TGTGCCAGCACTTTGGGACAGGCCATCCACTACGAGCAGTACTTC.

The rearrangement links TRBV5-1 to TRBJ2-5, with D perhaps matching TRBD2 (5 bases). In germline, CDR1 is SGHRS, CDR2 YFSETQ. The germline V and J ends were trimmed by 6 bases and 5 bases, with 14 bases remaining between them. The CDR3 has 13 amino acids. The CDR3 DNA reads TGCGCCAGCAACCCACTAGGGCGGGAGACCCAGTACTTC. This gives the protein CASNPLGRETQYF.

The gene calls are TRBV11-2 and TRBJ2-5; D is ambiguous. The V gene lost 5 bases and the J gene lost 4 bases, with 17 bases spanning the gap. The CDR3 runs to 15 residues. Germline V gene lookup returns CDR1 SGHAT and CDR2 FQNNGV. CDR3 in DNA: TGTGCCAGCAGCCCCCGGACCATGTTCGGAGAGACCCAGTACTTC. The encoded protein is CASSPRTMFGETQYF.

The chain joins TRBV29-1 to TRBJ2-2; 12 bases fit TRBD2. Germline CDR1 and CDR2: SQVTM and ANQGSEA. The V segment lost 5 bases and the J segment 1 base; nucleotides outside the gene matches: 2. The CDR3 is 15 amino acids. The DNA of the CDR3 is TGCAGCGTTCTGACTAGCGGGAGGAACACCGGGGAGCTGTTTTTT. Translated, it gives CSVLTSGRNTGELFF.

This clone was counted a few times. The rearrangement uses TRBV7-9 and TRBJ2-5; maybe TRBD1 (6 bases). Germline CDR1 is SEHNR and CDR2 is FQNEAQ (reference sequence). V lost 8 bases and J 1 base, leaving 14 bases between the germline ends. The CDR3 spans 14 residues. The CDR3 sequence is CASADRLSQETQYF. DNA of the CDR3: TGTGCCAGCGCAGACAGGCTTTCCCAAGAGACCCAGTACTTC.

The sample holds one count of this clone. The chain couples TRBV7-2 to TRBJ2-5; 7 bases agree with TRBD2. The CDR3 has 14 amino acids. The ends lost 0 bases at V and 5 bases at J; junction bases unmatched: 3. The germline V gene encodes CDR1 SGHTA and CDR2 FQGNSA. CDR3 coding DNA: TGTGCCAGCAGCTTAGCGGGGGGGTTGGAGACCCAGTACTTC. Protein product: CASSLAGGLETQYF.